This TCR beta chain was sequenced for a study of beta chain features in type 1 diabetes. Study information: Across all samples, fewer than 140 million sorted cells were examined. Study observations and caveats: The VDJ junctions of type 1 diabetes patients carried fewer insertions and more deletions. There was a possibility that cDNA sequencing over-represented cells with high TCR expression.

Of note for this clone: Its antigen is unidentified.

The study reverse transcribed the entire isolated RNA, so it sequenced expressed TCRB transcripts. Profiling relied on immunoSEQ multiplex PCR, and the TCRdb table lists in-frame clones only, not all of them. The repertoire consists of some 180,000 clones, with 13% occurring once and the leading ten covering roughly 0.6%. The CDR3 totals 15 residues. V was pared by 7 bases and J by 6 bases, with 11 bases of the junction left unmatched. Germline V lookup: CDR1 MNHEY, CDR2 SMNVEV (reference sequence). Sample: central memory CD4+ T cells from blood. The sequence was collected from a woman between 18 and 29 years old in good health. V usage is TRBV27 and J usage is TRBJ2-1; 8 positions agree with TRBD1. DNA of the CDR3: TGTGCCAGCAACCTAGGACAGGGCAGGCCCAATGAGCAGTTCTTC. It is translated as CASNLGQGRPNEQFF.